Listed here are 23 T cell receptor beta chains from one sample, sequenced in a study of blood T cell repertoires in COVID-19. Method: immunoSEQ multiplex PCR; TCRdb's copy keeps in-frame clones and lacks some. The table has fewer than 85,000 clones, about 83% seen once. Sequencing was carried out using peripheral blood. These receptors were obtained from a woman aged 55-70 years with acute or convalescent COVID-19.

The chain links TRBV5-5 to TRBJ1-3; D is unclear. This CDR3 region has 14 residues. V was shortened by 0 bases and J by 3 bases, with 7 bases between the two germline ends. Per germline, CDR1 SGHKS and CDR2 YYEKEE (reference sequence). CDR3: CASSLVLDGNTIYF. The DNA of the CDR3 is TGTGCCAGCAGCTTGGTCCTAGATGGAAACACCATATATTTT.

CDR3 sequence reads: CASSPGGRALLSSYGYTF. The DNA for the CDR3 is TGCGCCAGCAGCCCGGGGGGAAGGGCCCTCCTGTCTAGCTATGGCTACACCTTC. This chain connects TRBV5-1 to TRBJ1-2, with a weak D call TRBD1 (5 bases). V lost 4 bases, J lost 4 bases, and 26 bases lay in between. The CDR3 is 18 amino acids. Germline assignment: CDR1 SGHRS and CDR2 YFSETQ.

DNA of the CDR3: TGTGCCAGCAGCCGGGACAGGGTTGTGTCTGAAGCTTTCTTT. The encoded protein is CASSRDRVVSEAFF. This chain joins TRBV28 and TRBJ1-1, with 9 bases fitting TRBD1. After removal of 6 bases from V and 6 bases from J, the junction contained 8 bases not matched to a gene. This CDR3 spans 14 amino acids. The germline gives CDR1 MDHEN, CDR2 SYDVKM.

The chain recombines TRBV6-5 with TRBJ1-6; D perhaps matches TRBD1 (5 bases). CDR1 is MNHEY, CDR2 SVGAGI, per germline. Trimming removed 4 bases from V and 14 bases from J, with 18 bases in between. This CDR3 spans 14 amino acids. The CDR3 DNA follows: TGTGCCAGCAGTTCCGGCGGGACGATACTAACCCTCCACTTT. Amino acids: CASSSGGTILTLHF.

About this clone: The junction does not match germline at one end; this may be a read error. The chain links TRBV6-5 to TRBJ2-2; D remains ambiguous. This CDR3 comprises 13 residues. Germline V gives CDR1 MNHEY, CDR2 SVGAGI. The CDR3 coding sequence is TGTGCCAGCAGTTACAAGAACAGCGGGGAGCTGTTTTTT. It is translated as CASSYKNSGELFF.

The rearrangement joins TRBV5-1 to TRBJ2-5; D ambiguous. V shed 0 bases and J shed 2 bases, with 8 bases lying between them. The CDR3 consists of 14 residues. Germline V gene lookup returns CDR1 SGHRS and CDR2 YFSETQ. CDR3 sequence reads: CASSLARVQETQYF. In nucleotides, the CDR3 is TGCGCCAGCAGCTTGGCTCGCGTACAAGAGACCCAGTACTTC.

The rearrangement uses TRBV2 and TRBJ2-7, with TRBD1 matching over 9 bases. CDR3 length: 15 residues. Germline V gives CDR1 SNHLY, CDR2 FYNNEI. V lost 6 bases to trimming and J lost 6 bases; unmatched junction nucleotides: 12. The CDR3 DNA follows: TGTGCCAGCAGAAACCGGGACAGGGCCTCTGGCGAGCAGTACTTC. Amino acid sequence: CASRNRDRASGEQYF.

The chain is built from TRBV30 and TRBJ1-1; D is unclear. Trimming removed 2 bases from V and 10 bases from J, with 20 bases in between. This CDR3 is built from 14 residues. Germline V gene sequence: CDR1 GTSNPN, CDR2 SVGIG (reference sequence). CDR3 in amino acids: CAWSLAGGWGRAFF. CDR3 coding DNA: TGTGCCTGGAGTCTAGCCGGAGGCTGGGGTCGAGCTTTCTTT.

The genes are TRBV5-8 and TRBJ1-1; unclear D gene. Between the trimmed V and J ends, which lost 1 base and 10 bases, there was a span of 14 bases. The CDR3 spans 13 residues. Germline lookup yields CDR1 SGHTS and CDR2 YDEGEE. The CDR3 loop reads CASSLNWQARAFF. The CDR3 DNA reads TGTGCCAGCAGCTTGAATTGGCAGGCGAGAGCTTTCTTT.

This chain joins TRBV6-2 or TRBV6-3 and TRBJ2-2, with 8 bases lining up with TRBD1. Germline loops: CDR1 MNHEY, CDR2 SVGEGT. Trimming at V came to 7 bases and at J to 4 bases, leaving 8 bases not matched to a gene. The CDR3 sequence is 15 residues long. The DNA of the CDR3 is TGTGCCAGCATCCCAGGGGGCCGGGGCACCGGGGAGCTGTTTTTT. It is translated as CASIPGGRGTGELFF.

Here the CDR3 reads CASSPRGTGHYGYTF. CDR3 DNA sequence: TGTGCCAGCTCACCAAGGGGGACAGGCCACTATGGCTACACCTTC. V usage is TRBV18 and J usage is TRBJ1-2, with TRBD1 matching over 8 bases. The CDR3 loop spans 15 amino acids. In germline, CDR1 is KGHSH, CDR2 LQKENI. Germline trimming cut 2 bases from V and 3 bases from J; bases unmatched to any gene: 5. The full variable domain, completed using reference TRBV18 and TRBJ1-2, is NAGVMQNPRHLVRRRGQEARLRCSPMKGHSHVYWYRQLPEEGLKFMVYLQKENIIDESGMPKERFSAEFPKEGPSILRIQQVVRGDSAAYFCASSPRGTGHYGYTFGSGTRLTVV.

This chain joins TRBV7-8 and TRBJ1-2; D is perhaps TRBD1 (5 bases). CDR1 is SGHVS, CDR2 FQNEAQ, per germline. V was shortened by 1 base and J by 1 base, with 13 bases between the two germline ends. The CDR3 is 16 amino acids. CDR3 sequence reads: CASSLGNRQLNYGYTF. The DNA of the CDR3 is TGTGCCAGCAGCTTAGGAAATCGACAGCTTAACTATGGCTACACCTTC.

The sample holds one count of this clone. The CDR3 spells CSDRPGLLYGYTF. CDR3 nucleotides: TGCAGCGACCGGCCCGGACTTCTCTATGGCTACACCTTC. V usage is TRBV29-1 and J usage is TRBJ1-2; no clear D. Trimming cost V 7 bases and J 4 bases, with 16 bases left between them. Germline assignment: CDR1 SQVTM and CDR2 ANQGSEA. CDR3 size: 13 residues.

V is TRBV10-3 and J is TRBJ1-2; D is ambiguous. The CDR3 loop spans 12 amino acids. CDR1 and CDR2 from the germline V gene are ENHRY and SYGVKD. Deletions cut 4 bases from V and 2 bases from J, with 5 bases between. CDR3 bases: TGTGCCATCAGTGTTGTAAACTATGGCTACACCTTC. This sequence encodes CAISVVNYGYTF.

This sequence joins TRBV10-1 and TRBJ1-1; D call uncertain. The CDR3 sequence is 15 residues long. Trimming pared 5 bases from V and 1 base from J, leaving 14 bases between. From germline, CDR1 is WNHNN and CDR2 SYGVQD (reference sequence). The CDR3 DNA reads as TGCGCCAGCAGTAAGACCGGGGTTGCGAACACTGAAGCTTTCTTT. The encoded protein is CASSKTGVANTEAFF.

The chain couples TRBV6-2 or TRBV6-3 to TRBJ2-7; 8 bases are shared with TRBD2. J lost 2 bases, V lost 5 bases, and 11 bases had no gene match. Germline CDR1 and CDR2: MNHEY and SVGEGT. CDR3 length equals 16 residues. This chain's CDR3 is CASSPGWGLETYEQYF. The CDR3 DNA sequence: TGTGCCAGCAGTCCCGGGTGGGGACTAGAGACCTACGAGCAGTACTTC.

The genes are TRBV5-1 and TRBJ1-1; TRBD1 might be the D (5 bases). The V gene lost 2 bases and the J gene lost 0 bases, with 11 bases spanning the gap. The CDR3 is 15 residues long. Per the germline V gene, CDR1 is SGHRS and CDR2 is YFSETQ. As DNA, the CDR3 is TGCGCCAGCAGCTTTAATGGACATTTGAACACTGAAGCTTTCTTT. Amino acids: CASSFNGHLNTEAFF.

This chain joins TRBV19 and TRBJ1-1; 8 bases are shared with TRBD1. CDR3 length equals 15 residues. Germline V gives CDR1 LNHDA, CDR2 SQIVND (reference sequence). Trimming cost V 3 bases and J 1 base; bases outside gene matches: 4. The CDR3 loop is CASSMRGTGNTEAFF. The CDR3 bases are TGTGCCAGTAGTATGCGCGGGACAGGGAACACTGAAGCTTTCTTT.

The rearrangement links TRBV4-3 to TRBJ2-7, with 7 nucleotides matching TRBD2. This CDR3 spans 15 amino acids. The V gene end was trimmed by 4 bases and the J gene end by 0 bases; junction bases not matched to a gene: 6. Germline V gives CDR1 LGHNA, CDR2 YSLEER. This chain's CDR3 is CASSRSSGHSYEQYF. Here the CDR3 DNA reads TGCGCCAGCAGCCGATCTAGCGGCCACTCCTACGAGCAGTACTTC.

The chain has TRBV4-3 and TRBJ1-6, with 10 bases lining up with TRBD1. The J segment lost 7 bases and the V segment lost 5 bases, leaving 5 bases of the junction unmatched. This CDR3 is 15 amino acids long. Germline CDR1 reads LGHNA; CDR2 reads YSLEER. CDR3 region: CASSSGTGENSPLHF. CDR3 sequence (DNA): TGCGCCAGCAGCTCCGGGACAGGGGAGAATTCACCCCTCCACTTT.

V gene TRBV7-2 combines with J gene TRBJ2-1, with a possible D match to TRBD2 (5 bases). CDR1 SGHTA and CDR2 FQGNSA come from the germline V gene. Trimming pared 3 bases from V and 2 bases from J, leaving 8 bases between. The CDR3 is made up of 14 amino acids. The CDR3 bases are TGTGCCAGCAGCTTCTACGGGACCTACAATGAGCAGTTCTTC. Its translation: CASSFYGTYNEQFF.

This clone came up a few times. The chain combines TRBV6-5 with TRBJ1-5, with D possibly matching TRBD1 (6 bases). V shed 2 bases and J shed 6 bases, with 17 bases lying between them. Germline V gene lookup returns CDR1 MNHEY and CDR2 SVGAGI. This CDR3 contains 16 residues. The CDR3 coding sequence is TGTGCCAGCAGTTACCTTGGACAGCCGGGCGCTCAGCCCCAGCATTTT. Translating it yields CASSYLGQPGAQPQHF.

The rearrangement uses TRBV4-3 and TRBJ2-3; 7 bases are shared with TRBD2. Germline lookup yields CDR1 LGHNA and CDR2 YSLEER. J was trimmed by 2 bases and V by 2 bases; bases with no gene match: 10. CDR3 length: 17 amino acids. CDR3 nucleotide sequence: TGCGCCAGCAGCCAAATATCGGGGGGTCTTAACACAGATACGCAGTATTTT. It yields the protein CASSQISGGLNTDTQYF.